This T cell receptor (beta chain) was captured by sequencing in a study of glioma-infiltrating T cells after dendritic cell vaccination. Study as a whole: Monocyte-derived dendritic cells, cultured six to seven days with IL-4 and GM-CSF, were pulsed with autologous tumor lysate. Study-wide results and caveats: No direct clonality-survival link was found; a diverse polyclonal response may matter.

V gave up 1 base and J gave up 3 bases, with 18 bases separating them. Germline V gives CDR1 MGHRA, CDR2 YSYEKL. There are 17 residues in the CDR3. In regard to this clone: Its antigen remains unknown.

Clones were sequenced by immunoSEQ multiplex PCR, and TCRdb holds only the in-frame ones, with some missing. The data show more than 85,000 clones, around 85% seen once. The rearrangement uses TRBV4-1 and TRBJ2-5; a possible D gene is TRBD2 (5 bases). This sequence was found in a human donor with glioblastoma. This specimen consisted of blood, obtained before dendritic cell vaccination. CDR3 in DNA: TGCGCCAGCAGCCAAGGAGGTGGGAGAGAGTACAAAGAGACCCAGTACTTC. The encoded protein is CASSQGGGREYKETQYF.